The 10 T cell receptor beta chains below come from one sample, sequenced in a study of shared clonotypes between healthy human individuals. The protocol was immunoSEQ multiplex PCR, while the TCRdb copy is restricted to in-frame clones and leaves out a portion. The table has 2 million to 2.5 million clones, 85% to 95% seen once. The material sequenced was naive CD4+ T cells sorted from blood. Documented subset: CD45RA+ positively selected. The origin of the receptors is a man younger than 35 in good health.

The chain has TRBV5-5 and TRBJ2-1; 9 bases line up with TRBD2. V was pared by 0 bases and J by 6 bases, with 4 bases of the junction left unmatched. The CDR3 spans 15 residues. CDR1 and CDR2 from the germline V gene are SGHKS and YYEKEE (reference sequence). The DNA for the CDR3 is TGTGCCAGCAGCTTGGGACTAGCGGAGGCCAATGAGCAGTTCTTC. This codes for CASSLGLAEANEQFF.

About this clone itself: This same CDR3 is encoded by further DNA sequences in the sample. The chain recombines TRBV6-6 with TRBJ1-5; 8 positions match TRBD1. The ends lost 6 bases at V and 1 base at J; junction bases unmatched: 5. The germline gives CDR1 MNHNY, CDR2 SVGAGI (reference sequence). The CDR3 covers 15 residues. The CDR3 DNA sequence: TGTGCCAGCAGCCCCGGACAGGGCAGCAATCAGCCCCAGCATTTT. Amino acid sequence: CASSPGQGSNQPQHF.

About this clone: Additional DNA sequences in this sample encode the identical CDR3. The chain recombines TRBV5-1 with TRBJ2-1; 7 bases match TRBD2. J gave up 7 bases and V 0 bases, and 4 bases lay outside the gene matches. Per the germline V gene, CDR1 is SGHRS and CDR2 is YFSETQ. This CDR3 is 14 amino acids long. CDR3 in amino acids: CASSLGGGRNEQFF. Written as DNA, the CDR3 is TGCGCCAGCAGCTTGGGAGGCGGGAGAAATGAGCAGTTCTTC.

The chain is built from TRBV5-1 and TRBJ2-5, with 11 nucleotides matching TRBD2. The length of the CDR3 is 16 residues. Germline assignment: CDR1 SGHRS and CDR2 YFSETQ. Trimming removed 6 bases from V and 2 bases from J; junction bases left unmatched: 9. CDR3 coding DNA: TGCGCCAGCACCGCTACTAGCGGGGGCCCGCAAGAGACCCAGTACTTC. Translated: CASTATSGGPQETQYF.

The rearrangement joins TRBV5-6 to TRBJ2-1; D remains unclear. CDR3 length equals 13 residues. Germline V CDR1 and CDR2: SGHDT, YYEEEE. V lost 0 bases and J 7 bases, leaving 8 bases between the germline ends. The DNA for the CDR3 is TGTGCCAGCAGCTTGGTTCTCGAAAATGAGCAGTTCTTC. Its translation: CASSLVLENEQFF.

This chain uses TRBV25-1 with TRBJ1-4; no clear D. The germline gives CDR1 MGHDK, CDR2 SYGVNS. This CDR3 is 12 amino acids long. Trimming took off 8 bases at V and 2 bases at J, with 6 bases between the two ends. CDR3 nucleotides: TGTGCCAGCGCTGGGACTAATGAAAAACTGTTTTTT. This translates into CASAGTNEKLFF.

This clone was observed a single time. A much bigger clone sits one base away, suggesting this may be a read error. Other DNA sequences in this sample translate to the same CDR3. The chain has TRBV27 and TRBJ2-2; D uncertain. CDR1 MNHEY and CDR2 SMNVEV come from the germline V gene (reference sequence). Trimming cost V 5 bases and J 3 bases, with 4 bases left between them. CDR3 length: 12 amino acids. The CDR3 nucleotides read TGTGCCAGCAGTCCCTACACCGGGGAGCTGTTTTTT. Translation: CASSPYTGELFF.

In nucleotides, the CDR3 is TGTGCCAGCAGTTTAAGGGGGACAGGTGAACTACGGGAGCAGTACTTC. Translating gives CASSLRGTGELREQYF. This chain uses TRBV27 with TRBJ2-7; 8 bases line up with TRBD1. Germline trimming cut 2 bases from V and 7 bases from J; bases unmatched to any gene: 13. The germline V gene has CDR1 MNHEY and CDR2 SMNVEV (reference sequence). The CDR3 covers 16 residues.

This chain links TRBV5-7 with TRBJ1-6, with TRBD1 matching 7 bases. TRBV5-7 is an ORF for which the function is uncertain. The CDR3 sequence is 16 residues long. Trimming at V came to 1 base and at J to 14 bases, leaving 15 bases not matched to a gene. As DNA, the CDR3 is TGTGCCAGCAGCTTGAGATGGGGACAGAGCCTTCGAGCCCTCCACTTT. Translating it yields CASSLRWGQSLRALHF.

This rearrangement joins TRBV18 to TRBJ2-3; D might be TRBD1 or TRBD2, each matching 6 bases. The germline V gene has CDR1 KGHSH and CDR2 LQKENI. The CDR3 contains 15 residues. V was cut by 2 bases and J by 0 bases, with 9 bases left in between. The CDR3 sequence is CASSPGGPSTDTQYF. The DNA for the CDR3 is TGTGCCAGCTCACCAGGGGGGCCTAGCACAGATACGCAGTATTTT.